This TCR beta chain was sequenced in a study of T-cell reconstitution after alpha-beta-depleted transplantation in children. This clonotype was counted ten times or more. For TCRbeta, the library was prepared with unique molecular identifiers. TCRdb passed the PCR reads through MiXCR, listing each CDR3 protein once. The sample yields about 190,000 distinct CDR3 sequences, approximately 6.6% seen once. The CDR3 runs to 14 residues. The V gene's germline CDR1 is WSHSY and CDR2 SAAADI. Trimming stripped 8 bases from V and 0 bases from J, with 10 bases between. This TCR came from a human donor who donated a stem cell graft to a child with Wiskott-Aldrich syndrome. V gene TRBV10-2 combines with J gene TRBJ2-2; D is unclear. The material sequenced was PBMCs from the stem cell graft donor, taken from the stem cell graft. The DNA of the CDR3 is TGCGCCAGCCTTAGACCGACGAACACCGGGGAGCTGTTTTTT. Its protein product is CASLRPTNTGELFF.